Listed below are T cell receptor beta chains from one sample, sequenced in a study of response to subunit inactivated influenza vaccine. TCRdb fed the RT-PCR reads into MiXCR, producing one record per CDR3 protein. The sample records a few hundred thousand distinct CDR3 sequences, approximately 10% being singletons. The sequencing used PBMCs from blood, collected about 6 weeks after vaccination. The receptors were gathered from a man aged 50-59 years who received an inactivated influenza vaccine. CDR3s include the opening cysteine and the closing phenylalanine or tryptophan. Each record gives: J gene, clone size, D gene, V gene, CDR3 protein, CDR3 DNA. D genes are given only for firm matches. Clone size is given for some rows only: seen once, a few or many times, or a class if the clone is expanded.

j_call: TRBJ2-1
clone_size: many
d_call: -
v_call: TRBV10-3
cdr3_aa: CAISVEGVEQFF
cdr3_nt: TGTGCCATCAGTGTAGAGGGGGTTGAGCAGTTCTTC

j_call: TRBJ2-3
clone_size: -
d_call: -
v_call: TRBV15
cdr3_aa: CATSRVREGTDTQYF
cdr3_nt: TGTGCCACCAGCAGAGTTCGAGAGGGCACAGATACGCAGTATTTT

j_call: TRBJ2-3
clone_size: -
d_call: -
v_call: TRBV11-2
cdr3_aa: CASSLDGVSADTQYF
cdr3_nt: TGTGCCAGCAGCTTAGACGGGGTTAGCGCAGATACGCAGTATTTT

j_call: TRBJ2-7
clone_size: many
d_call: -
v_call: TRBV20-1
cdr3_aa: CSATDTSAFYEQYF
cdr3_nt: TGCAGTGCGACCGACACGTCTGCCTTCTACGAGCAGTACTTC

j_call: TRBJ2-7
clone_size: few
d_call: TRBD1
v_call: TRBV4-2
cdr3_aa: CASSHDPGQGFGEQYF
cdr3_nt: TGTGCCAGCAGCCACGACCCGGGACAGGGTTTTGGCGAGCAGTACTTC

j_call: TRBJ2-7
clone_size: many
d_call: -
v_call: TRBV10-3
cdr3_aa: CAISAPRGDSYEQYF
cdr3_nt: TGTGCCATCAGTGCCCCTCGGGGCGACTCCTACGAGCAGTACTTC

j_call: TRBJ2-3
clone_size: few
d_call: -
v_call: TRBV27
cdr3_aa: CASSLVPGSSTDTQYF
cdr3_nt: TGTGCCAGCAGTTTAGTTCCGGGTTCTAGCACAGATACGCAGTATTTT

j_call: TRBJ2-2
clone_size: -
d_call: -
v_call: TRBV24-1
cdr3_aa: CATAWRNTGELFF
cdr3_nt: TGTGCCACCGCGTGGAGGAACACCGGGGAGCTGTTTTTT

j_call: TRBJ2-2
clone_size: many
d_call: -
v_call: TRBV6-2/TRBV6-3
cdr3_aa: CASSIALDTGELFF
cdr3_nt: TGTGCCAGCAGTATAGCGCTAGACACCGGGGAGCTGTTTTTT

j_call: TRBJ1-2
clone_size: -
d_call: -
v_call: TRBV20-1
cdr3_aa: CSARTGPYGYTF
cdr3_nt: TGCAGTGCTAGGACGGGTCCCTATGGCTACACCTTC

j_call: TRBJ2-1
clone_size: few
d_call: TRBD2
v_call: TRBV6-1
cdr3_aa: CASSVTGGRLVNEQFF
cdr3_nt: TGTGCCAGCTCCGTGACGGGGGGGAGATTGGTCAATGAGCAGTTCTTC